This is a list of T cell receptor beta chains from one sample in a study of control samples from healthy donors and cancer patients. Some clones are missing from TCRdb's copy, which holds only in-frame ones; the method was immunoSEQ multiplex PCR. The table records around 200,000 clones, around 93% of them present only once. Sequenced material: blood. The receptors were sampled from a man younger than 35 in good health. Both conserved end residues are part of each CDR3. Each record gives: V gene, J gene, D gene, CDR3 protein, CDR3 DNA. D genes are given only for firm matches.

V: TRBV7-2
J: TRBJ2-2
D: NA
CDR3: CASSLALGVGELFF
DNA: TGTGCCAGCAGCTTAGCGCTAGGCGTTGGGGAGCTGTTTTTT

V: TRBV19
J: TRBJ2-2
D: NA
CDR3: CASSPGGSYTGELFF
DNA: TGTGCCAGTAGTCCCGGAGGCAGTTACACCGGGGAGCTGTTTTTT

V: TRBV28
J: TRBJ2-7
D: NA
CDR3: CASTKRNSYEQYF
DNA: TGTGCCAGCACCAAAAGGAACTCCTACGAGCAGTACTTC

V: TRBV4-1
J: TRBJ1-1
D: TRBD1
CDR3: CASSRDSGGTEAFF
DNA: TGCGCCAGCAGCCGGGACAGCGGGGGGACTGAAGCTTTCTTT

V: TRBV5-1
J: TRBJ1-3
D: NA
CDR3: CASSLGPVSGNTIYF
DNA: TGCGCCAGCAGCTTGGGGCCGGTCTCTGGAAACACCATATATTTT

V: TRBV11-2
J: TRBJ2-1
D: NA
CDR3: CASSFGTRIPFF
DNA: TGTGCCAGCAGCTTTGGGACACGGATTCCGTTCTTC

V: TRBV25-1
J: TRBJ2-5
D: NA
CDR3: CASSDGGRKQETQYF
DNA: TGTGCCAGCAGTGATGGCGGCAGAAAACAAGAGACCCAGTACTTC

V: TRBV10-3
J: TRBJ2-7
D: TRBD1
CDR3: CAISLGGEGYEQYF
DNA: TGTGCCATCAGTCTAGGGGGCGAAGGATACGAGCAGTACTTC

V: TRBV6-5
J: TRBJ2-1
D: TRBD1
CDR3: CASSYRGQGGDEQFF
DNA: TGTGCCAGCAGTTATCGGGGACAGGGGGGCGATGAGCAGTTCTTC

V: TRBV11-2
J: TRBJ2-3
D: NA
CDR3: CASSPRRSTDTQYF
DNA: TGTGCCAGCAGCCCTCGACGGAGCACAGATACGCAGTATTTT

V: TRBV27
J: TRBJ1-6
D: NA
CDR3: CASSPATTGYNSPLHF
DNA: TGTGCCAGCAGTCCCGCCACGACAGGTTATAATTCACCCCTCCACTTT

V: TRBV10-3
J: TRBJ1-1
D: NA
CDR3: CAITGGLGDTEAFF
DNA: TGTGCCATCACCGGAGGGTTGGGGGACACTGAAGCTTTCTTT